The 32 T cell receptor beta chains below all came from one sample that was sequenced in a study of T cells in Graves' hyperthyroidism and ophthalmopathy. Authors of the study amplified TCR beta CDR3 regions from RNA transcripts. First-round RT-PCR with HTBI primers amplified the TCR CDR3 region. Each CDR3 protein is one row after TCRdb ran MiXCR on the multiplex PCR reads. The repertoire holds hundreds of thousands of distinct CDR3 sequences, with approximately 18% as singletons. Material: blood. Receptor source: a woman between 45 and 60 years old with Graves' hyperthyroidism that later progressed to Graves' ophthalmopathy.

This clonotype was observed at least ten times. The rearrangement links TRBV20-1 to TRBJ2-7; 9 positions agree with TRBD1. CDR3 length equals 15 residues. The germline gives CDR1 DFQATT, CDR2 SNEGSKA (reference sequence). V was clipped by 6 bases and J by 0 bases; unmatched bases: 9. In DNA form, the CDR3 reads TGCAGTGCAACTGGGACAGGGCAATCCTCCTACGAGCAGTACTTC. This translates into CSATGTGQSSYEQYF.

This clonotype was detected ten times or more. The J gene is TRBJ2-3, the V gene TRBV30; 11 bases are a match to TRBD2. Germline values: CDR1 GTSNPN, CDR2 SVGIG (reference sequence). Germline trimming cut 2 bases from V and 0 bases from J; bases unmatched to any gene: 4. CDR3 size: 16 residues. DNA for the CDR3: TGTGCCTGGAGTCCAGGGACTAGCGGTAGCACAGATACGCAGTATTTT. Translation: CAWSPGTSGSTDTQYF.

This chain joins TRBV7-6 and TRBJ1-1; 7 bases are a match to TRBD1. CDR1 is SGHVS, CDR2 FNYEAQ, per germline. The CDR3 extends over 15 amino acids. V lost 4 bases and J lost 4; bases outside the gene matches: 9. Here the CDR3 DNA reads TGTGCCAGCAGCTCTCTCGACAGGGCGGCCACTGAAGCTTTCTTT. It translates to CASSSLDRAATEAFF. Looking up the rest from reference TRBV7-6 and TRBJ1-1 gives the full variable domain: GAGVSQSPRYKVTKRGQDVALRCDPISGHVSLYWYRQALGQGPEFLTYFNYEAQQDKSGLPNDRFSAERPEGSISTLTIQRTEQRDSAMYRCASSSLDRAATEAFFGQGTRLTVV.

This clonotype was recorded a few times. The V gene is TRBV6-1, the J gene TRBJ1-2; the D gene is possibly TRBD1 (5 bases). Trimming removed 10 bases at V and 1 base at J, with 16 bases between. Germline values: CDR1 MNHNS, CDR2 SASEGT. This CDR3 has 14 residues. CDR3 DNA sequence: TGTGCCACCTCGACGGGGAGGGGTAACTATGGCTACACCTTC. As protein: CATSTGRGNYGYTF.

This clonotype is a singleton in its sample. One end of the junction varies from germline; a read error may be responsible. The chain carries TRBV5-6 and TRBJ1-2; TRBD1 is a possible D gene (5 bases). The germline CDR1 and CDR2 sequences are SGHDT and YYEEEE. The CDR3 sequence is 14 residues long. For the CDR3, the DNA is TGTGCCAGCAGCTTGGAGAGGGGAATCTATGGCTACGCCTTC. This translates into CASSLERGIYGYAF. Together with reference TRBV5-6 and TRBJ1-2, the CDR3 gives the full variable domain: DAGVTQSPTHLIKTRGQQVTLRCSPKSGHDTVSWYQQALGQGPQFIFQYYEEEERQRGNFPDRFSGHQFPNYSSELNVNALLLGDSALYLCASSLERGIYGYAFGSGTRLTVV.

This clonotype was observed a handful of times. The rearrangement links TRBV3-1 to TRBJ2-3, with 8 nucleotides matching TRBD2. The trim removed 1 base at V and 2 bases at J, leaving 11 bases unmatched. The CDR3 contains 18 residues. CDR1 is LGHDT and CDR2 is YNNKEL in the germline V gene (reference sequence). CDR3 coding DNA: TGTGCCAGCAGCCAAGGAGGAGCGGGGGAGAAAAACACAGATACGCAGTATTTT. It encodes CASSQGGAGEKNTDTQYF.

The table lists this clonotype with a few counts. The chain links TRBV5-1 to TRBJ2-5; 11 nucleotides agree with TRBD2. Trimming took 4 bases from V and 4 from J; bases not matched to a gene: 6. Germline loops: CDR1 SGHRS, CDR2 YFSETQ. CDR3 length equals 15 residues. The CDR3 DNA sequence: TGCGCCAGCAGCCCGGGTGGACTAGCGGGAGAGACCCAGTACTTC. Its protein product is CASSPGGLAGETQYF.

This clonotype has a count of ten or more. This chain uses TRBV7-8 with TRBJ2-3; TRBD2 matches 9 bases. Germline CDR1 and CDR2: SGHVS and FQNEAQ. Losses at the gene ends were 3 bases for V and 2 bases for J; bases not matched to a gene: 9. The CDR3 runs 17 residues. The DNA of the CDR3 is TGTGCCAGCAGCTTGTTAGCGGGGGAAGTGAACACAGATACGCAGTATTTT. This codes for CASSLLAGEVNTDTQYF. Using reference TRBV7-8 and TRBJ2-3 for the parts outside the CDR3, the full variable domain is GAGVSQSPRYKVAKRGQDVALRCDPISGHVSLFWYQQALGQGPEFLTYFQNEAQLDKSGLPSDRFFAERPEGSVSTLKIQRTQQEDSAVYLCASSLLAGEVNTDTQYFGPGTRLTVL.

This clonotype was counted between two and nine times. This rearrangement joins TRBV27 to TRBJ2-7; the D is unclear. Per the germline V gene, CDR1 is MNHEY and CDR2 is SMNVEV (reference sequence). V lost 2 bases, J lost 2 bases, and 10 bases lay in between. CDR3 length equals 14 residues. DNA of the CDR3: TGTGCCAGCAGTTTAAGGGCCGCCACCTACGAGCAGTACTTC. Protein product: CASSLRAATYEQYF.

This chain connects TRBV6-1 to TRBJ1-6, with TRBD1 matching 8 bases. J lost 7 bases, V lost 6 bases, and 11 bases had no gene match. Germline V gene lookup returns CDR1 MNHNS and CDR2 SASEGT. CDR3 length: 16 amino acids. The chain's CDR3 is CASSLPRTGNNSPLHF. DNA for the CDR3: TGTGCCAGCAGCCTTCCCCGGACAGGGAACAATTCACCCCTCCACTTT.

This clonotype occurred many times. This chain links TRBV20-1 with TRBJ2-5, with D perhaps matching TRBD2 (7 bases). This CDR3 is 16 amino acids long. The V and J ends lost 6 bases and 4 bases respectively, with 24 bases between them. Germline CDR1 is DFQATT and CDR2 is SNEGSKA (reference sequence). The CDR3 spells CSAERRGAPGAETQYF. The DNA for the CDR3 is TGCAGTGCCGAACGTCGGGGGGCCCCCGGAGCAGAGACCCAGTACTTC.

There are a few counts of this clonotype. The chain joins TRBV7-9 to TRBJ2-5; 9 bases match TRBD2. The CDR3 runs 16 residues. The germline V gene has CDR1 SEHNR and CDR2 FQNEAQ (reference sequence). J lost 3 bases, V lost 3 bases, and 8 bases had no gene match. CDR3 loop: CASSFSPSGAEETQYF. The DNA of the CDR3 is TGTGCCAGCAGCTTTTCGCCTAGCGGGGCCGAAGAGACCCAGTACTTC.

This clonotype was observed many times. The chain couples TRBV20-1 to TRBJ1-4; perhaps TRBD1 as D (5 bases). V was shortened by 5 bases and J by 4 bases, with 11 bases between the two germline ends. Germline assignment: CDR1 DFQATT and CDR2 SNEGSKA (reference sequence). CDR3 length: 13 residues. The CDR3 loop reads CSAGTANNEKLFF. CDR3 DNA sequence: TGCAGTGCTGGGACGGCAAATAATGAAAAACTGTTTTTT.

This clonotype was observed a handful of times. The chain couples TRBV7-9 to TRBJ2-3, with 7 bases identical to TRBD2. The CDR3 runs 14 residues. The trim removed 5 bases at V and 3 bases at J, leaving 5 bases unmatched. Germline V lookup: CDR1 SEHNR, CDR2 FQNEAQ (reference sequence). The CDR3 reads CASSLLANTDTQYF. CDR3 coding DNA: TGTGCCAGCAGCCTACTAGCGAATACAGATACGCAGTATTTT.

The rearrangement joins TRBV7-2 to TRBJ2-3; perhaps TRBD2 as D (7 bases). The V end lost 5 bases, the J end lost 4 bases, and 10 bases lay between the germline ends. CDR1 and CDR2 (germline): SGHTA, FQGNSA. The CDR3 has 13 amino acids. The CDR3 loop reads CASSIGGADTQYF. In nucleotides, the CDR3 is TGTGCCAGCAGCATAGGGGGGGCAGATACGCAGTATTTT.

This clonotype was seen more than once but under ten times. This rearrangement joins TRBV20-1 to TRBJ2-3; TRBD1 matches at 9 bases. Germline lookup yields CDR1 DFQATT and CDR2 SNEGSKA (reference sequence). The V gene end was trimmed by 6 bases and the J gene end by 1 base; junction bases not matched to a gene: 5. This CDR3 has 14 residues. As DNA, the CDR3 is TGCAGTGCCCGAAGGACAGGGGGCACAGATACGCAGTATTTT. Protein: CSARRTGGTDTQYF.

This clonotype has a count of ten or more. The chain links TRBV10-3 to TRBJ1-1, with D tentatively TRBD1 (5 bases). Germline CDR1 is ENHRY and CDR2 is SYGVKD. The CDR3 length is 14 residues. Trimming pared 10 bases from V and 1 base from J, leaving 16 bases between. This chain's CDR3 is CATTPGGRNTEAFF. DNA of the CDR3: TGTGCCACCACACCCGGGGGGAGGAACACTGAAGCTTTCTTT.

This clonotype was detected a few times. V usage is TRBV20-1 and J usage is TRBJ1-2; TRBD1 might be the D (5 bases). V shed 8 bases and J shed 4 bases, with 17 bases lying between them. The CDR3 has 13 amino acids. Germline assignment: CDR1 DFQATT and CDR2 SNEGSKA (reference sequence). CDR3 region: CSTGYRGPYGYTF. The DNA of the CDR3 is TGCAGTACGGGATATAGGGGCCCCTATGGCTACACCTTC.

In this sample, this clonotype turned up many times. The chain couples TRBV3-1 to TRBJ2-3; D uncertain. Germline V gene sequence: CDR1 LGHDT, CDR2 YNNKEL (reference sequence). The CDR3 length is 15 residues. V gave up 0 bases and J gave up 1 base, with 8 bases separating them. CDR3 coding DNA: TGTGCCAGCAGCCAAGATGCGGCGCGCACAGATACGCAGTATTTT. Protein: CASSQDAARTDTQYF.

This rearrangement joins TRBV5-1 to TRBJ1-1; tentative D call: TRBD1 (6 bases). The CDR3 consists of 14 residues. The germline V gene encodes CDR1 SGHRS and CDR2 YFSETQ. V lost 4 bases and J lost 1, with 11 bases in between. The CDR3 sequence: CASSEGHGNTEAFF. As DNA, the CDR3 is TGCGCCAGCAGCGAGGGACACGGGAACACTGAAGCTTTCTTT.

The CDR3 loop reads CASSIGVSNQPQHF. CDR3 DNA: TGTGCCAGTAGTATAGGTGTCAGCAATCAGCCCCAGCATTTT. V is TRBV19 and J is TRBJ1-5; D remains ambiguous. This CDR3 is 14 amino acids long. Germline CDR1 is LNHDA and CDR2 is SQIVND (reference sequence). V was pared by 1 base and J by 1 base, with 5 bases between.

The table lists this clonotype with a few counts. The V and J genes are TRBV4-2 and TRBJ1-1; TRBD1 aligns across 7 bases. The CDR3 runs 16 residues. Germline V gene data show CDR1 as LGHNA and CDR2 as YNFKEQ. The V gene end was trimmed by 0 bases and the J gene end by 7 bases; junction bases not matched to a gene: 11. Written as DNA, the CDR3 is TGTGCCAGCAGCCAAGATGAGCTACAGGGGCTAGGTGAAGCTTTCTTT. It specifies CASSQDELQGLGEAFF.

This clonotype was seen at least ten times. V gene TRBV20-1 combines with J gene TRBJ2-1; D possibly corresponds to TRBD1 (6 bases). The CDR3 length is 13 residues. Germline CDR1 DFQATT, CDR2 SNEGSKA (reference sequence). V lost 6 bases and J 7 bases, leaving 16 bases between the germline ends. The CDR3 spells CSAGRGQRNEQFF. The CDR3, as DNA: TGCAGTGCAGGAAGGGGACAACGGAATGAGCAGTTCTTC.

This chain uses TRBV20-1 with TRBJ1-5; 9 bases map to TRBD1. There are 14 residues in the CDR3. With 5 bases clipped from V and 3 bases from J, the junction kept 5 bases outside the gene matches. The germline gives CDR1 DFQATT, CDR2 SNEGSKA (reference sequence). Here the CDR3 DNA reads TGCAGTGCTGCCGGGACAGGGTTCAATCAGCCCCAGCATTTT. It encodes CSAAGTGFNQPQHF.

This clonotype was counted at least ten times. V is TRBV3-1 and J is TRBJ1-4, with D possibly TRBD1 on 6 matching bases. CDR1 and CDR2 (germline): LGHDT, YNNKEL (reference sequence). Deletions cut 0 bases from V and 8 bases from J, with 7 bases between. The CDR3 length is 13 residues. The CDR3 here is CASSQDGGEKLFF. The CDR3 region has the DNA TGTGCCAGCAGCCAAGATGGGGGCGAAAAACTGTTTTTT.

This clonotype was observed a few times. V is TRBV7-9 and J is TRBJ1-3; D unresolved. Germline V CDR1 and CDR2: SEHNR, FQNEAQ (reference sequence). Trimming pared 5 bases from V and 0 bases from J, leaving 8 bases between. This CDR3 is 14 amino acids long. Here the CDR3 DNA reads TGTGCCAGCAGCCGTCTTTACTCTGGAAACACCATATATTTT. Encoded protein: CASSRLYSGNTIYF.

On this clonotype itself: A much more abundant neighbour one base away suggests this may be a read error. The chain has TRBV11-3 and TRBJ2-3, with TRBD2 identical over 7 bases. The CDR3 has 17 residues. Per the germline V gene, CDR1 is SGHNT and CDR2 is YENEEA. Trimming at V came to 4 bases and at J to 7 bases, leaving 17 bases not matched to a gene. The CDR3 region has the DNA TGTGCCAGCAGCTCAGGACTAGAGAGAAGAACGCGGAATACGCAGTATTTT. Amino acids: CASSSGLERRTRNTQYF.

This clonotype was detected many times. Here the CDR3 DNA reads TGTGCCAGCAGCTTAGGCGCAGGCCACTCCTACGAGCAGTACTTC. Its protein is CASSLGAGHSYEQYF. The chain uses TRBV7-3 and TRBJ2-7; D is unresolved. V was shortened by 2 bases and J by 0 bases, with 11 bases between the two germline ends. The CDR3 totals 15 residues. The germline CDR1 and CDR2 sequences are SGHTA and FQGTGA.

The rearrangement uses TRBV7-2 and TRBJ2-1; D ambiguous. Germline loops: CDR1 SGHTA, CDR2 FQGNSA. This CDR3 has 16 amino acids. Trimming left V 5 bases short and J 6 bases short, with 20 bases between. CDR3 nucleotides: TGTGCCAGCAGCGACCCGTCTTTCACGCCCGCCAATGAGCAGTTCTTC. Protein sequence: CASSDPSFTPANEQFF.

CDR3: CASSVGGANNEQFF. The CDR3 DNA reads as TGTGCCAGCAGCGTAGGGGGGGCCAACAATGAGCAGTTCTTC. The genes are TRBV2 and TRBJ2-1, with a weak D call TRBD2 (7 bases). V gave up 6 bases and J gave up 5 bases, with 14 bases separating them. This CDR3 spans 14 amino acids. Germline V gene sequence: CDR1 SNHLY, CDR2 FYNNEI. Supplemented by reference TRBV2 and TRBJ2-1, the full variable domain reads EPEVTQTPSHQVTQMGQEVILRCVPISNHLYFYWYRQILGQKVEFLVSFYNNEISEKSEIFDDQFSVERPDGSNFTLKIRSTKLEDSAMYFCASSVGGANNEQFFGPGTRLTVL.

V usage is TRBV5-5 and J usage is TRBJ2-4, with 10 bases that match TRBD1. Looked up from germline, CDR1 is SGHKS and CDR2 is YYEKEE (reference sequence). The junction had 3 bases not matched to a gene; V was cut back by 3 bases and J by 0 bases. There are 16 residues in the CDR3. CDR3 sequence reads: CASSSWDRGAKNIQYF. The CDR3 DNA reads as TGTGCCAGCAGCTCATGGGACAGGGGAGCCAAAAACATTCAGTACTTC. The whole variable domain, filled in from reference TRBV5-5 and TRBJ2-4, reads DAGVTQSPTHLIKTRGQQVTLRCSPISGHKSVSWYQQVLGQGPQFIFQYYEKEERGRGNFPDRFSARQFPNYSSELNVNALLLGDSALYLCASSSWDRGAKNIQYFGAGTRLSVL.

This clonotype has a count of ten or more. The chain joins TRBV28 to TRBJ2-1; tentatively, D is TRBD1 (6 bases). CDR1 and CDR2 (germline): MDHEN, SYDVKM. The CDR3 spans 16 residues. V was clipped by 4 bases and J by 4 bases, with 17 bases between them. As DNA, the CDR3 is TGTGCCAGCAGTTCGCCATCCGGGACACCTTACAATGAGCAGTTCTTC. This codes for CASSSPSGTPYNEQFF.